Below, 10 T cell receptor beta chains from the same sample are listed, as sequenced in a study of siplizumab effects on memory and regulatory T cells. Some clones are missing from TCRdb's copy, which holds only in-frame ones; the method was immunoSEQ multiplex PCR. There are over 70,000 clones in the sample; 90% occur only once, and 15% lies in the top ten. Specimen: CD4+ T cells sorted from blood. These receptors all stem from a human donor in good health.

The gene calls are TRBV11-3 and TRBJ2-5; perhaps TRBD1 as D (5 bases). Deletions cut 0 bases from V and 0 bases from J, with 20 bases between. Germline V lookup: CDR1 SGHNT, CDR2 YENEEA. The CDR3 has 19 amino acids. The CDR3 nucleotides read TGTGCCAGCAGCTTAGATGTAAAAAAGATATCAGGGTACCAAGAGACCCAGTACTTC. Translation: CASSLDVKKISGYQETQYF.

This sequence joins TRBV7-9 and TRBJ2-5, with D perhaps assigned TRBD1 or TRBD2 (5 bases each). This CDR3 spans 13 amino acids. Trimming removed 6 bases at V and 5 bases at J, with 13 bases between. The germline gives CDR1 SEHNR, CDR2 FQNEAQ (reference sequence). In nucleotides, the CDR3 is TGTGCCAGCAGGTTGGGGGAGTGGGAGACCCAGTACTTC. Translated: CASRLGEWETQYF.

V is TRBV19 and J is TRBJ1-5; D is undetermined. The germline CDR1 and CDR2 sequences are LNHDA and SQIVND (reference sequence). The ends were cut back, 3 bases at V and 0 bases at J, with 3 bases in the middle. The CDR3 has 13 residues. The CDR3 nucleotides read TGTGCCAGTAGTATCAGTAGCAATCAGCCCCAGCATTTT. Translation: CASSISSNQPQHF.

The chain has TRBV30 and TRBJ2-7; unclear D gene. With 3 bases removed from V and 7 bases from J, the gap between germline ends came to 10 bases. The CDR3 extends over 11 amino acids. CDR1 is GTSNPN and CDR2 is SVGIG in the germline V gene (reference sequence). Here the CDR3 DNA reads TGTGCCTGGAGCCACCTCGGTGAGCAGTACTTC. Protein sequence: CAWSHLGEQYF.

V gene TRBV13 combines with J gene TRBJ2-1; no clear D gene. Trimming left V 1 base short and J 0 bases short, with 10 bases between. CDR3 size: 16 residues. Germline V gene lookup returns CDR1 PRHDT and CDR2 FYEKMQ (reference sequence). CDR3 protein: CASSLDLESSYNEQFF. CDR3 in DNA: TGTGCCAGCAGCTTAGATTTGGAGAGCTCCTACAATGAGCAGTTCTTC.

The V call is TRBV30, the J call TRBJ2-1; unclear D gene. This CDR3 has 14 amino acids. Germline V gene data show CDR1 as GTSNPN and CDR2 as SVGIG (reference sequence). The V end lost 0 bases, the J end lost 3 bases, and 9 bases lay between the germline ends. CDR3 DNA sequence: TGTGCCTGGAGTGTCATGAAGAGCTACAATGAGCAGTTCTTC. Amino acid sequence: CAWSVMKSYNEQFF.

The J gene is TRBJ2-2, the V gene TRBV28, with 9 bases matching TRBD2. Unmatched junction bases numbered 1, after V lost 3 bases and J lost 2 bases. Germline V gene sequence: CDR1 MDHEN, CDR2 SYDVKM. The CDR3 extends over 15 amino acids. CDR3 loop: CASSLTSGNTGELFF. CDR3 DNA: TGTGCCAGCAGTTTGACTAGCGGAAACACCGGGGAGCTGTTTTTT.

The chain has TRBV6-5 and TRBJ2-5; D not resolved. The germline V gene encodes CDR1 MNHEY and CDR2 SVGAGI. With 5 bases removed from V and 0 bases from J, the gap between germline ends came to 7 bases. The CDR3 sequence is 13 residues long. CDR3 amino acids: CASSVQYQETQYF. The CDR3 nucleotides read TGTGCCAGCAGTGTCCAGTACCAAGAGACCCAGTACTTC.

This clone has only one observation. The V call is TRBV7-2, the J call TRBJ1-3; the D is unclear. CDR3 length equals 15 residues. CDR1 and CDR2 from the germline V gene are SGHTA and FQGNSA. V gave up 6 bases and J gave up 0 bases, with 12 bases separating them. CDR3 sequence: CASSPTAASGNTIYF. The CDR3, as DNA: TGTGCCAGCAGTCCTACAGCCGCCTCTGGAAACACCATATATTTT.

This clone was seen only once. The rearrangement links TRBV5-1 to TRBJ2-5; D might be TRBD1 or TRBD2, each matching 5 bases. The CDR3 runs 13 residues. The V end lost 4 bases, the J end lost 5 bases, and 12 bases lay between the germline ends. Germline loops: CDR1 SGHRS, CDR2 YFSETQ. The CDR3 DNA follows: TGCGCCAGCAGCAATAGAGGGGAGGAGACCCAGTACTTC. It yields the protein CASSNRGEETQYF.